This T cell receptor beta chain appears in the sequencing data of a study of technical replicates of blood from several donors. CDR1 is SGHRS and CDR2 is YFSETQ in the germline V gene. After removal of 2 bases from V and 8 bases from J, the junction contained 8 bases not matched to a gene. The CDR3 runs to 15 residues. The assay was immunoSEQ multiplex PCR, and TCRdb's table has in-frame clones only and misses some. The table records more than 90,000 clones, approximately 96% of them present only once. This sequence joins TRBV5-1 and TRBJ2-1, with 9 bases matching TRBD1. Sequencing was performed on T cells isolated from PBMCs. The clonotype comes from a human donor in good health. The DNA for the CDR3 is TGCGCCAGCAGCTTTTCCGGGACAGGGAGGGATGAGCAGTTCTTC. Translated: CASSFSGTGRDEQFF.